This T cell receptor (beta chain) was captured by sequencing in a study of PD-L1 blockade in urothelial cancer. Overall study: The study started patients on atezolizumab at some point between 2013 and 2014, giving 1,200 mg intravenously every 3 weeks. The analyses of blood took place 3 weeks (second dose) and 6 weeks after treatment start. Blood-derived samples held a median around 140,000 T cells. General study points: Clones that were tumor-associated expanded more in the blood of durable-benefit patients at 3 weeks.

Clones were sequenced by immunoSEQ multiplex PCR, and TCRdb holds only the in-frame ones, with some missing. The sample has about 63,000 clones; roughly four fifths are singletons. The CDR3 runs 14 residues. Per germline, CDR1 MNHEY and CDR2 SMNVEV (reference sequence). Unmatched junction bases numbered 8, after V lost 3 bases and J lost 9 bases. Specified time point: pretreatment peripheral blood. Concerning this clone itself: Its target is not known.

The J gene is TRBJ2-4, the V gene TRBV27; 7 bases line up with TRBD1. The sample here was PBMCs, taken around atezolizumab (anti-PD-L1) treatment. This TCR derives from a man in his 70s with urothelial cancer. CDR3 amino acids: CASSFRQGLGIQYF. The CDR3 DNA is TGTGCCAGCAGTTTCCGACAGGGATTGGGCATTCAGTACTTC.